A single sample is the source of the 10 T cell receptor beta chains below, sequenced in a study of T cell responses to AZD1222 COVID-19 vaccine. This table comes from immunoSEQ multiplex PCR, and its TCRdb copy is limited to in-frame clones, with some not included. The repertoire consists of some 140,000 clones, with about 91% occurring once and the leading ten covering about 2.1%. This specimen consisted of peripheral blood, obtained 28 days after the second AZD1222 dose. Receptor source: an adult who received the AZD1222 COVID-19 vaccine.

The rearrangement uses TRBV7-9 and TRBJ2-7; tentative D call: TRBD1 (5 bases). The CDR3 totals 13 residues. V shed 5 bases and J shed 6 bases, with 14 bases lying between them. Germline values: CDR1 SEHNR, CDR2 FQNEAQ (reference sequence). In DNA, the CDR3 is TGTGCCAGCAGCCCTGGACATAAAGTCGAGCAGTACTTC. Protein: CASSPGHKVEQYF.

The chain joins TRBV25-1 to TRBJ1-1, with a tentative D call TRBD1 (5 bases). Trimming removed 1 base at V and 3 bases at J, with 6 bases between. The CDR3 runs 13 residues. Germline V gives CDR1 MGHDK, CDR2 SYGVNS. The CDR3 coding sequence is TGTGCCAGCAGTGAATGGGGGGACACTGAAGCTTTCTTT. This codes for CASSEWGDTEAFF.

The rearrangement joins TRBV29-1 to TRBJ2-1; a weak D match, TRBD2 (6 bases). V dropped 6 bases and J dropped 5 bases, with 11 bases sitting between them. Per the germline V gene, CDR1 is SQVTM and CDR2 is ANQGSEA. The CDR3 is 12 amino acids. CDR3 coding DNA: TGCAGCGTGGGAGGACCTGACAATGAGCAGTTCTTC. Protein sequence: CSVGGPDNEQFF.

DNA of the CDR3: TGTGCCAGCACCTCGAGGGGGTCCGGCCAGCCCCAGCATTTT. This codes for CASTSRGSGQPQHF. The chain is built from TRBV6-6 and TRBJ1-5; maybe TRBD1 (6 bases). Trimming removed 7 bases from V and 7 bases from J, with 17 bases in between. The CDR3 is 14 amino acids. CDR1 MNHNY and CDR2 SVGAGI come from the germline V gene (reference sequence).

This clone has more than one count but fewer than ten. The DNA of the CDR3 is TGTGCCTGGAGCGGAAGGGACGGCTCCTACAATGAGCAGTTCTTC. This gives the protein CAWSGRDGSYNEQFF. The chain joins TRBV30 to TRBJ2-1, with D perhaps given as TRBD1 or TRBD2 (5 bases each). The length of the CDR3 is 15 residues. Germline CDR1 GTSNPN, CDR2 SVGIG (reference sequence). Between the trimmed V and J ends, which lost 3 bases and 0 bases, there was a span of 12 bases.

Notes on this clone: One junction end does not reproduce the germline sequence, and a read error may be involved. The chain joins TRBV18 to TRBJ1-5; D unresolved. Per germline, CDR1 KGHSH and CDR2 LQKENI. The CDR3 covers 16 residues. CDR3 loop: CASSPQSMAGKQPQHF. The CDR3 nucleotides read TGTGCCAGCTCCCCACAGTCCATGGCCGGCAAACAGCCCCAGCATTTT.

The chain joins TRBV6-5 to TRBJ1-2; D is possibly TRBD1 (5 bases). CDR3 length: 15 residues. Germline loops: CDR1 MNHEY, CDR2 SVGAGI. V lost 7 bases and J 8 bases, leaving 23 bases between the germline ends. The DNA of the CDR3 is TGTGCCAGCAAGGGTGGTTCGTCGGGACTTTGGGGCTACACCTTC. As protein: CASKGGSSGLWGYTF.

This chain links TRBV18 with TRBJ1-5; TRBD1 agrees at 7 bases. V dropped 5 bases and J dropped 1; count of bases not matched to a gene: 5. The CDR3 consists of 15 residues. Germline CDR1 KGHSH, CDR2 LQKENI. CDR3 loop: CASSSGTESNQPQHF. CDR3 coding DNA: TGTGCCAGCTCATCCGGGACAGAAAGCAATCAGCCCCAGCATTTT.

J is TRBJ2-7 and V is TRBV7-3; TRBD2 matches at 9 bases. The CDR3 runs to 15 residues. The V segment lost 0 bases and the J segment 3 bases; nucleotides outside the gene matches: 3. CDR1 and CDR2 (germline): SGHTA, FQGTGA. CDR3 nucleotide sequence: TGTGCCAGCAGCTTAACTAGCGGGAGTGGCTACGAGCAGTACTTC. Translation gives CASSLTSGSGYEQYF.

The sample holds many counts of this clone. The chain employs TRBV6-5 and TRBJ2-7; tentatively, D is TRBD2 (5 bases). The CDR3 totals 14 residues. V gave up 10 bases and J gave up 3 bases, with 19 bases separating them. Germline-derived CDR1 and CDR2 are MNHEY and SVGAGI. The CDR3, as DNA: TGTGCCACCGAGGCGCCAGGCGGGTACTACGAGCAGTACGTC. Its translation: CATEAPGGYYEQYV.